The text below deals with one T cell receptor beta chain. Its specificity is not known. Germline values: CDR1 SNHLY, CDR2 FYNNEI. V lost 7 bases and J 2 bases, leaving 8 bases between the germline ends. The CDR3 has 12 amino acids. The data belong to a study of cytomegalovirus exposure and HLA in healthy donors. Across the whole study: One earlier analysis, a look at roughly 180 million T cells, found approximately 120 million unique TCR beta sequences. Of around 400 genotyped donors, around 86% grouped in the Caucasian-associated ancestry cluster. Study-level points and caveats: TCR beta chains associated with HLA were, in a later analysis, more clonally expanded than equally common others.

The PCR employed 60 Vbeta primers together with 13 Jbeta primers. Repertoires were generated with immunoSEQ multiplex PCR, while TCRdb's copy carries only in-frame clones and drops some. The repertoire holds approximately 190,000 clones, 75% to 90% seen once, with about 0.78% in the top ten. Sequencing used PBMCs. The rearrangement uses TRBV2 and TRBJ2-5, with D unresolved. The clonotype was recovered from a woman aged 18-29 years in good health and CMV-seronegative. The CDR3 DNA reads TGTGCCAGCATTTGGCAACAAGAGACCCAGTACTTC. Protein: CASIWQQETQYF.